This TCR beta chain was captured by sequencing in a study of response to subunit inactivated influenza vaccine. TCRdb analysed the RT-PCR reads with MiXCR anew, one entry per CDR3 protein. This table has under 550,000 distinct CDR3 sequences, approximately 7.7% appearing once. Germline CDR1 SQVTM, CDR2 ANQGSEA. The CDR3 loop spans 13 amino acids. The V end was cut by 3 bases, the J end by 4 bases, with 12 bases between. The study's findings and limits: Authors suggested seasonal influenza vaccinations each recruit few new T cells.

This clonotype was observed a handful of times. The antigen is undetermined. V is TRBV29-1 and J is TRBJ1-2; D perhaps matches TRBD1 (5 bases). This receptor was obtained from a man between 50 and 75 years old who received an inactivated influenza vaccine. Sequencing used PBMCs from blood, obtained less than 30 months after vaccination. For the CDR3, the DNA is TGCAGCGTTGAGGGAGGGGAAGTCTATGGCTACACCTTC. It translates to CSVEGGEVYGYTF.